Below are 22 T cell receptor beta chains sequenced from a single sample in a study of cytomegalovirus exposure and HLA in healthy donors. Only in-frame clones appear in the TCRdb table, and some are missing; sequencing was by immunoSEQ multiplex PCR. The sample shows over 200,000 clones, around 90% of them seen only once. The sequenced material came from PBMCs. All receptors derive from a woman between 18 and 29 years old in good health and CMV-seropositive.

The CDR3 here is CASSFTTGGTGGYTF. Here the CDR3 DNA reads TGTGCCAGCAGCTTCACCACAGGGGGCACGGGCGGCTACACCTTC. This sequence joins TRBV5-6 and TRBJ1-2; 9 nucleotides agree with TRBD1. In germline, CDR1 is SGHDT, CDR2 YYEEEE. V shed 2 bases and J 8 bases; nucleotides not matched to a gene: 10. There are 15 residues in the CDR3. The variable domain in full, with the rest retrieved from reference TRBV5-6 and TRBJ1-2, is DAGVTQSPTHLIKTRGQQVTLRCSPKSGHDTVSWYQQALGQGPQFIFQYYEEEERQRGNFPDRFSGHQFPNYSSELNVNALLLGDSALYLCASSFTTGGTGGYTFGSGTRLTVV.

This chain joins TRBV27 and TRBJ2-3; weak D call: TRBD2 (5 bases). Germline loops: CDR1 MNHEY, CDR2 SMNVEV (reference sequence). V gave up 2 bases and J gave up 6 bases, with 12 bases separating them. This CDR3 comprises 14 residues. Here the CDR3 reads CASSLGLAGDTQYF. In DNA form, the CDR3 reads TGTGCCAGCAGTTTAGGGCTAGCAGGCGATACGCAGTATTTT.

The J gene is TRBJ1-1, the V gene TRBV30, with 8 nucleotides matching TRBD1. Germline V gives CDR1 GTSNPN, CDR2 SVGIG (reference sequence). Trimming removed 4 bases from V and 0 bases from J; junction bases left unmatched: 4. The CDR3 runs 14 residues. The CDR3 region has the DNA TGTGCCTGGATCCTACAGGGGGTGAACACTGAAGCTTTCTTT. This sequence encodes CAWILQGVNTEAFF.

Only one count was recorded for this clone. This chain joins TRBV27 and TRBJ2-1; 10 nucleotides agree with TRBD2. V was clipped by 5 bases and J by 0 bases; unmatched bases: 7. This CDR3 is built from 17 residues. Per germline, CDR1 MNHEY and CDR2 SMNVEV (reference sequence). The CDR3 DNA reads TGTGCCAGCAGTACCAGACTAGCGGGTTCCTCCTACAATGAGCAGTTCTTC. It encodes CASSTRLAGSSYNEQFF.

The V and J genes are TRBV4-1 and TRBJ2-1, with TRBD2 matching over 10 bases. The CDR3 loop spans 16 amino acids. The V gene's germline CDR1 is MGHRA and CDR2 YSYEKL. After removal of 4 bases from V and 4 bases from J, the junction contained 7 bases not matched to a gene. The CDR3 spells CASSLRTSGPYNEQFF. The CDR3, as DNA: TGCGCCAGCAGCCTTCGGACTAGCGGACCGTACAATGAGCAGTTCTTC.

The chain joins TRBV6-1 to TRBJ2-1; D ambiguous. This CDR3 spans 14 amino acids. Germline lookup yields CDR1 MNHNS and CDR2 SASEGT. V was pared by 8 bases and J by 4 bases, with 15 bases between. Written as DNA, the CDR3 is TGTGCCAGCCGACGGGTTCTCGGGTACAATGAGCAGTTCTTC. It codes for CASRRVLGYNEQFF.

J is TRBJ2-7 and V is TRBV7-6; 10 bases line up with TRBD1. Germline V gene data show CDR1 as SGHVS and CDR2 as FNYEAQ. CDR3 length: 15 amino acids. V shed 1 base, J shed 3 bases, and the junction held 3 bases outside the gene matches. The chain's CDR3 is CASSLEGTGDYEQYF. Written as DNA, the CDR3 is TGTGCCAGCAGCTTAGAGGGGACAGGGGACTACGAGCAGTACTTC. Full variable domain (outside the CDR3, taken from reference TRBV7-6 and TRBJ2-7): GAGVSQSPRYKVTKRGQDVALRCDPISGHVSLYWYRQALGQGPEFLTYFNYEAQQDKSGLPNDRFSAERPEGSISTLTIQRTEQRDSAMYRCASSLEGTGDYEQYFGPGTRLTVT.

The gene calls are TRBV9 and TRBJ2-1; 15 bases line up with TRBD2. Germline CDR1 reads SGDLS; CDR2 reads YYNGEE. The CDR3 spans 18 residues. V trimming: 0 bases; J trimming: 3 bases; junction bases outside the gene matches: 4. Here the CDR3 reads CASSVGTSGRVLYNEQFF. DNA for the CDR3: TGTGCCAGCAGCGTAGGGACTAGCGGGAGGGTACTCTACAATGAGCAGTTCTTC. Full variable domain (missing parts from reference TRBV9 and TRBJ2-1): DSGVTQTPKHLITATGQRVTLRCSPRSGDLSVYWYQQSLDQGLQFLIQYYNGEERAKGNILERFSAQQFPDLHSELNLSSLELGDSALYFCASSVGTSGRVLYNEQFFGPGTRLTVL.

This sequence joins TRBV27 and TRBJ2-6, with 9 bases identical to TRBD1. After removal of 3 bases from V and 0 bases from J, the junction contained 12 bases not matched to a gene. This CDR3 has 20 residues. Germline V gene sequence: CDR1 MNHEY, CDR2 SMNVEV (reference sequence). The CDR3 loop reads CASSFLPGTGSPSGANVLTF. The CDR3, as DNA: TGTGCCAGCAGTTTCCTTCCCGGGACAGGGAGTCCCTCTGGGGCCAACGTCCTGACTTTC.

J is TRBJ1-2 and V is TRBV5-4, with D perhaps matching TRBD1 (5 bases). In germline, CDR1 is SGHNT, CDR2 YYREEE (reference sequence). This CDR3 has 13 amino acids. Deletions cut 2 bases from V and 8 bases from J, with 13 bases between. The chain's CDR3 is CASSLRGGWGYTF. Here the CDR3 DNA reads TGTGCCAGCAGCTTACGGGGGGGATGGGGCTACACCTTC.

The rearrangement uses TRBV19 and TRBJ1-3, with D maybe TRBD1 (6 bases). This CDR3 contains 17 residues. In germline, CDR1 is LNHDA, CDR2 SQIVND (reference sequence). Deletions cut 5 bases from V and 0 bases from J, with 17 bases between. CDR3 sequence: CASSPKGESPSGNTIYF. CDR3 DNA: TGTGCCAGTAGTCCTAAGGGGGAGAGTCCCTCTGGAAACACCATATATTTT. Using reference TRBV19 and TRBJ1-3 for the parts outside the CDR3, the full variable domain is DGGITQSPKYLFRKEGQNVTLSCEQNLNHDAMYWYRQDPGQGLRLIYYSQIVNDFQKGDIAEGYSVSREKKESFPLTVTSAQKNPTAFYLCASSPKGESPSGNTIYFGEGSWLTVV.

The chain employs TRBV27 and TRBJ2-7, with no clear D. The CDR3 has 13 residues. The germline CDR1 and CDR2 sequences are MNHEY and SMNVEV (reference sequence). The ends were cut back, 2 bases at V and 4 bases at J, with 9 bases in the middle. CDR3 amino acids: CASSLAETYEQYF. Written as DNA, the CDR3 is TGTGCCAGCAGTTTAGCGGAGACTTACGAGCAGTACTTC.

V gene TRBV4-1 combines with J gene TRBJ2-7; weak D call: TRBD1 (6 bases). V shed 2 bases and J shed 0 bases, with 11 bases lying between them. This CDR3 is built from 15 residues. The V gene's germline CDR1 is MGHRA and CDR2 YSYEKL. The CDR3 nucleotides are TGCGCCAGCAGCCAACCCGGGACAACCTCCTACGAGCAGTACTTC. As protein: CASSQPGTTSYEQYF.

V is TRBV6-1 and J is TRBJ2-5; D is uncertain. V was cut by 6 bases and J by 7 bases, with 12 bases left in between. The CDR3 has 12 residues. CDR1 and CDR2 from the germline V gene are MNHNS and SASEGT. The CDR3, as DNA: TGTGCCAGCAGCGCTGGCACATCGACCCAGTACTTC. Translating it yields CASSAGTSTQYF.

Here the CDR3 reads CASSRGIHTEAFF. The CDR3 bases are TGTGCCAGCTCTCGGGGGATCCACACTGAAGCTTTCTTT. J is TRBJ1-1 and V is TRBV27, with D perhaps TRBD1 (5 bases). The V gene lost 8 bases and the J gene lost 3 bases, with 13 bases spanning the gap. The V gene's germline CDR1 is MNHEY and CDR2 SMNVEV (reference sequence). This CDR3 region has 13 residues.

This rearrangement joins TRBV19 to TRBJ1-1, with D perhaps matching TRBD1 (6 bases). The CDR3 runs 12 residues. Per germline, CDR1 LNHDA and CDR2 SQIVND (reference sequence). The germline V and J ends were trimmed by 5 bases and 7 bases, with 11 bases remaining between them. DNA for the CDR3: TGTGCCAGTAGTCCAGGGGATGTTGAAGCTTTCTTT. Translating it yields CASSPGDVEAFF. Full variable domain (remainder filled in from reference TRBV19 and TRBJ1-1): DGGITQSPKYLFRKEGQNVTLSCEQNLNHDAMYWYRQDPGQGLRLIYYSQIVNDFQKGDIAEGYSVSREKKESFPLTVTSAQKNPTAFYLCASSPGDVEAFFGQGTRLTVV.

The chain combines TRBV27 with TRBJ1-1; 10 nucleotides line up with TRBD1. Unmatched junction bases numbered 6, after V lost 5 bases and J lost 6 bases. The CDR3 is made up of 14 amino acids. Germline V gene sequence: CDR1 MNHEY, CDR2 SMNVEV (reference sequence). The CDR3 DNA is TGTGCCAGCAGTCTCCGGACAGGGGGGTCTGAAGCTTTCTTT. It codes for CASSLRTGGSEAFF.

The chain links TRBV30 to TRBJ2-7; 10 positions agree with TRBD1. Germline trimming cut 0 bases from V and 2 bases from J; bases unmatched to any gene: 4. Per germline, CDR1 GTSNPN and CDR2 SVGIG (reference sequence). The CDR3 is 15 amino acids. CDR3 protein: CAWSVGQGGAYEQYF. CDR3 nucleotides: TGTGCCTGGAGTGTAGGACAGGGGGGTGCCTACGAGCAGTACTTC. The variable domain in full, completed from reference TRBV30 and TRBJ2-7, reads SQTIHQWPATLVQPVGSPLSLECTVEGTSNPNLYWYRQAAGRGLQLLFYSVGIGQISSEVPQNLSASRPQDRQFILSSKKLLLSDSGFYLCAWSVGQGGAYEQYFGPGTRLTVT.

This chain connects TRBV10-3 to TRBJ2-1; TRBD2 agrees at 11 bases. The CDR3 is 14 residues long. J was trimmed by 7 bases and V by 8 bases; bases with no gene match: 7. From germline, CDR1 is ENHRY and CDR2 SYGVKD. CDR3 residues: CAIGRPSGRNEQFF. In nucleotides, the CDR3 is TGTGCCATCGGTAGGCCTAGCGGGAGGAATGAGCAGTTCTTC.

The V and J genes are TRBV7-9 and TRBJ1-2; 9 nucleotides agree with TRBD1. The CDR3 is 14 residues long. CDR1 and CDR2 from the germline V gene are SEHNR and FQNEAQ (reference sequence). The ends lost 4 bases at V and 4 bases at J; junction bases unmatched: 4. The CDR3 bases are TGTGCCAGCAGCTCCACAGGGGGCGTCTATGGCTACACCTTC. Residues: CASSSTGGVYGYTF.

The CDR3: CAHYPGGCPRGEQYF. For the CDR3, the DNA is TGCGCCCACTACCCCGGGGGGTGCCCTCGGGGCGAGCAGTACTTC. V usage is TRBV5-1 and J usage is TRBJ2-7; the match to TRBD2 covers 7 bases. The germline CDR1 and CDR2 sequences are SGHRS and YFSETQ. The junction had 19 bases not matched to a gene; V was cut back by 10 bases and J by 6 bases. The CDR3 runs to 15 residues.

The J gene is TRBJ2-5, the V gene TRBV6-5; tentative D call: TRBD2 (7 bases). The CDR3 spans 15 residues. Germline V gene data show CDR1 as MNHEY and CDR2 as SVGAGI. The germline V and J ends were trimmed by 8 bases and 2 bases, with 18 bases remaining between them. The CDR3 loop reads CASRSGEGSQETQYF. The CDR3 DNA reads TGTGCCAGCCGCTCAGGGGAGGGATCTCAAGAGACCCAGTACTTC.